The 31 T cell receptor beta chains in this list originate from one sample, sequenced in a study of regulatory T cells in long-lasting Graves disease. The time point was: persistent/refractory GD, antithyroid drugs over 5 years with positive TRAb. Isolated PBMC RNA provided the starting material for the TCR library. Sequencing libraries for TCR beta were prepared with iRepertoire HTBI primers and Arm-PCR of CDR3 regions. TCRdb reprocessed the multiplex PCR reads via MiXCR and lists one record per CDR3 protein. Counted here are 600,000 to 800,000 distinct CDR3 sequences, 30% occurring once; the ten biggest clones make up about two fifths. The specimen was peripheral blood mononuclear cells (PBMCs), collected when the disease was refractory, from a patient treated with antithyroid drugs. The receptor source for this set is a female donor with Graves disease.

The rearrangement links TRBV20-1 to TRBJ1-6, with D perhaps matching TRBD1 (5 bases). Germline values: CDR1 DFQATT, CDR2 SNEGSKA (reference sequence). CDR3 length equals 14 residues. Trimming pared 3 bases from V and 8 bases from J, leaving 14 bases between. The CDR3 spells CSARASVGDSPLHF. The CDR3 region has the DNA TGCAGTGCTAGGGCCTCGGTGGGGGATTCACCCCTCCACTTT.

The chain recombines TRBV6-2 or TRBV6-3 with TRBJ2-2; 12 positions agree with TRBD2. With 1 base clipped from V and 2 bases from J, the junction kept 5 bases outside the gene matches. Germline CDR1 is MNHEY and CDR2 is SVGEGT. This CDR3 has 18 residues. In DNA, the CDR3 is TGTGCCAGCAGTTACTTTCCTAGCGGGAGGGCCAACACCGGGGAGCTGTTTTTT. It specifies CASSYFPSGRANTGELFF.

This clonotype was seen at least ten times. The V and J genes are TRBV6-1 and TRBJ2-6; the D gene is possibly TRBD2 (5 bases). From germline, CDR1 is MNHNS and CDR2 SASEGT. V shed 5 bases and J shed 2 bases, with 10 bases lying between them. The CDR3 is 15 residues long. CDR3 sequence (DNA): TGTGCCAGCAGTAGGGAGAGAGCTGGGGCCAACGTCCTGACTTTC. It specifies CASSRERAGANVLTF.

This rearrangement joins TRBV10-3 to TRBJ1-1, with TRBD1 matching over 11 bases. In germline, CDR1 is ENHRY, CDR2 SYGVKD. V was clipped by 4 bases and J by 5 bases; unmatched bases: 6. CDR3 length: 15 amino acids. The CDR3 DNA is TGTGCCATCAGTGGGGCGGGGACAGGGGGGACTGAAGCTTTCTTT. Its translation is CAISGAGTGGTEAFF.

This clonotype was found many times. The V call is TRBV20-1, the J call TRBJ2-4; TRBD2 matches at 7 bases. CDR1 and CDR2 from the germline V gene are DFQATT and SNEGSKA (reference sequence). Germline trimming cut 6 bases from V and 12 bases from J; bases unmatched to any gene: 8. This CDR3 spans 11 amino acids. The CDR3 bases are TGCAGTGCCTACACACTAGCGCCTCAGTACTTC. Translation gives CSAYTLAPQYF.

The genes are TRBV5-1 and TRBJ1-1; D is ambiguous. CDR1 is SGHRS, CDR2 YFSETQ, per germline. CDR3 size: 14 residues. The V and J ends lost 1 base and 4 bases respectively, with 11 bases between them. CDR3 nucleotides: TGCGCCAGCAGCTTGTGGGGTTCGCGCACTGAAGCTTTCTTT. Translating it yields CASSLWGSRTEAFF. Together with reference TRBV5-1 and TRBJ1-1, the CDR3 gives the full variable domain: KAGVTQTPRYLIKTRGQQVTLSCSPISGHRSVSWYQQTPGQGLQFLFEYFSETQRNKGNFPGRFSGRQFSNSRSEMNVSTLELGDSALYLCASSLWGSRTEAFFGQGTRLTVV.

This clonotype was detected only a few times. The rearrangement uses TRBV6-1 and TRBJ2-1; 8 nucleotides match TRBD1. The trim removed 7 bases at V and 2 bases at J, leaving 4 bases unmatched. The germline V gene has CDR1 MNHNS and CDR2 SASEGT. This CDR3 spans 14 amino acids. The CDR3 reads CASKTGVPYNEQFF. Written as DNA, the CDR3 is TGTGCCAGCAAGACAGGGGTCCCCTACAATGAGCAGTTCTTC.

Ten or more counts support this clonotype. This chain joins TRBV27 and TRBJ1-2; no reliable D call. The CDR3 is made up of 14 amino acids. Germline CDR1 is MNHEY and CDR2 is SMNVEV (reference sequence). With 6 bases removed from V and 8 bases from J, the gap between germline ends came to 19 bases. Here the CDR3 DNA reads TGTGCCAGCAGCTCCGTCCGGAACGAAGGCGGCTACACCTTC. Translated: CASSSVRNEGGYTF.

This clonotype was seen a handful of times. This rearrangement joins TRBV6-1 to TRBJ1-2, with 8 bases identical to TRBD1. Germline V gives CDR1 MNHNS, CDR2 SASEGT. V shed 4 bases, J shed 4 bases, and the junction held 8 bases outside the gene matches. CDR3 length: 15 amino acids. CDR3 region: CASSGAGGFGYGYTF. DNA of the CDR3: TGTGCCAGCAGTGGTGCAGGGGGCTTCGGCTATGGCTACACCTTC.

V gene TRBV12-3 or TRBV12-4 combines with J gene TRBJ1-2; tentatively, D is TRBD1 (5 bases). The CDR3 is made up of 15 amino acids. Trimming took 3 bases from V and 3 from J, leaving 14 bases between them. In DNA, the CDR3 is TGTGCCAGCAGTTTGGGCAGGGTTTTCGACTATGGCTACACCTTC. Its translation is CASSLGRVFDYGYTF.

In its sample, this clonotype was seen many times. The chain links TRBV18 to TRBJ1-1; maybe TRBD1 (6 bases). V was shortened by 8 bases and J by 6 bases, with 13 bases between the two germline ends. The CDR3 is made up of 12 amino acids. From germline, CDR1 is KGHSH and CDR2 LQKENI. CDR3 sequence: CASSPQGAEAFF. In DNA, the CDR3 is TGTGCCAGCAGCCCACAGGGCGCTGAAGCTTTCTTT.

This clonotype was found a few times. The chain recombines TRBV2 with TRBJ2-3, with 14 bases matching TRBD2. CDR1 and CDR2 from the germline V gene are SNHLY and FYNNEI. V lost 7 bases, J lost 3 bases, and 9 bases stayed unmatched. CDR3 length: 17 amino acids. CDR3 nucleotide sequence: TGTGCCAGCAACCCGACTAGCGGGAGGGAGAGTACAGATACGCAGTATTTT. It yields the protein CASNPTSGRESTDTQYF.

This clonotype was counted ten times or more. V usage is TRBV12-3 or TRBV12-4 and J usage is TRBJ2-2; 10 bases are a match to TRBD1. The CDR3 has 14 residues. Trimming cost V 6 bases and J 6 bases; bases outside gene matches: 4. This chain's CDR3 is CASRPGTGAGELFF. The CDR3 bases are TGTGCCAGCAGACCCGGGACAGGGGCCGGGGAGCTGTTTTTT.

The rearrangement links TRBV20-1 to TRBJ2-2; D call uncertain. The CDR3 spans 13 residues. Germline V lookup: CDR1 DFQATT, CDR2 SNEGSKA (reference sequence). Trimming shortened V by 0 bases and J by 1 base, and 3 bases separated the two germline ends. The CDR3 sequence: CSAREGNTGELFF. In DNA form, the CDR3 reads TGCAGTGCTAGAGAGGGGAACACCGGGGAGCTGTTTTTT.

The rearrangement uses TRBV10-3 and TRBJ1-6, with 7 bases fitting TRBD1. V dropped 3 bases and J dropped 5; count of bases not matched to a gene: 4. The CDR3 extends over 15 amino acids. Germline CDR1 is ENHRY and CDR2 is SYGVKD. DNA of the CDR3: TGTGCCATCAGTGAAGGGACAGAACATAATTCACCCCTCCACTTT. Translating gives CAISEGTEHNSPLHF.

CDR3 in amino acids: CASSIGWAGSYTF. CDR3 bases: TGTGCCAGTAGTATAGGATGGGCAGGGAGCTACACCTTC. J is TRBJ1-2 and V is TRBV19, with a weak D call TRBD1 (5 bases). The CDR3 totals 13 residues. Germline CDR1 and CDR2: LNHDA and SQIVND (reference sequence). Between the trimmed V and J ends, which lost 1 base and 9 bases, there was a span of 12 bases.

The chain links TRBV7-9 to TRBJ1-5; 7 bases align to TRBD1. The V gene end was trimmed by 4 bases and the J gene end by 11 bases; junction bases not matched to a gene: 11. This CDR3 spans 14 amino acids. The V gene's germline CDR1 is SEHNR and CDR2 FQNEAQ (reference sequence). The CDR3 nucleotides read TGTGCCAGCAGCTCAGGGGGGGCCGAAGGGTCCCAGCATTTT. This gives the protein CASSSGGAEGSQHF.

The chain uses TRBV19 and TRBJ1-1, with D possibly TRBD1 on 5 matching bases. Germline V gene data show CDR1 as LNHDA and CDR2 as SQIVND (reference sequence). The CDR3 runs to 13 residues. V lost 0 bases to trimming and J lost 8 bases, with 10 bases between them. This CDR3 is CASSIEAGLEAFF. As DNA, the CDR3 is TGTGCCAGTAGTATAGAGGCAGGGCTCGAAGCTTTCTTT.

The chain carries TRBV20-1 and TRBJ1-5; D unresolved. Trimming removed 0 bases at V and 0 bases at J, with 12 bases between. CDR3 length: 16 amino acids. CDR1 is DFQATT and CDR2 is SNEGSKA in the germline V gene (reference sequence). CDR3 sequence (DNA): TGCAGTGCTAGAGATCGGAACAGAAATAGCAATCAGCCCCAGCATTTT. Residues: CSARDRNRNSNQPQHF.

This clonotype was counted many times. The chain recombines TRBV12-3 or TRBV12-4 with TRBJ2-4; D is unresolved. Trimming pared 3 bases from V and 6 bases from J, leaving 6 bases between. The CDR3 covers 12 residues. In DNA, the CDR3 is TGTGCCAGCAGTTTTCAGGCAAACATTCAGTACTTC. Amino acids: CASSFQANIQYF.

This chain uses TRBV5-5 with TRBJ1-2; a weak D match, TRBD1 (5 bases). Trimming took off 1 base at V and 0 bases at J, with 10 bases between the two ends. CDR3 size: 15 residues. CDR1 SGHKS and CDR2 YYEKEE come from the germline V gene (reference sequence). CDR3 nucleotide sequence: TGTGCCAGCAGCTTGCCAGGGCCAGCTAACTATGGCTACACCTTC. This translates into CASSLPGPANYGYTF.

The sample holds a few counts of this clonotype. The gene calls are TRBV6-9 and TRBJ1-5; TRBD1 might be the D (5 bases). The V gene lost 2 bases and the J gene lost 4 bases, with 9 bases spanning the gap. Looked up from germline, CDR1 is MNHGY and CDR2 is SVAAGI. This CDR3 has 14 residues. The chain's CDR3 is CASSYGGANQPQHF. In DNA, the CDR3 is TGTGCCAGCAGTTATGGGGGTGCTAATCAGCCCCAGCATTTT.

This clonotype was picked up a small number of times. The rearrangement uses TRBV20-1 and TRBJ2-4; a possible D gene is TRBD1 (6 bases). The germline CDR1 and CDR2 sequences are DFQATT and SNEGSKA (reference sequence). This CDR3 is built from 11 residues. V was trimmed by 6 bases and J by 8 bases, leaving 11 bases between them. The CDR3 sequence: CSANREDIQYF. In DNA form, the CDR3 reads TGCAGTGCAAACAGGGAAGACATTCAGTACTTC.

This clonotype occurred a few times. This chain connects TRBV3-1 to TRBJ2-5; D possibly corresponds to TRBD1 (6 bases). This CDR3 is built from 15 residues. Germline CDR1 is LGHDT and CDR2 is YNNKEL (reference sequence). V was trimmed by 4 bases and J by 5 bases, leaving 17 bases between them. CDR3 coding DNA: TGTGCCAGCAGCCGGGACACGAAGGAGGTTGAGACCCAGTACTTC. Its translation is CASSRDTKEVETQYF.

Notes on this clonotype: A much larger clone differs from this one at a single base, so this may be a read error. The CDR3 spells CAGSEDMGNQPQHF. The CDR3 region has the DNA TGTGCCGGCAGCGAGGACATGGGGAATCAGCCCCAGCATTTT. The V gene is TRBV7-2, the J gene TRBJ1-5; the D gene is possibly TRBD1 (5 bases). CDR1 is SGHTA and CDR2 is FQGNSA in the germline V gene. The CDR3 runs to 14 residues.

The rearrangement links TRBV20-1 to TRBJ2-1, with TRBD2 matching over 9 bases. Germline V lookup: CDR1 DFQATT, CDR2 SNEGSKA (reference sequence). The CDR3 is made up of 15 amino acids. With 0 bases clipped from V and 8 bases from J, the junction kept 8 bases outside the gene matches. CDR3 bases: TGCAGTGCTAGAGATCGGCGGGAGGGCCGGCATGAGCAGTTCTTC. This codes for CSARDRREGRHEQFF.

J is TRBJ1-4 and V is TRBV9; a weak D match, TRBD1 (5 bases). Germline V gene sequence: CDR1 SGDLS, CDR2 YYNGEE. V was clipped by 7 bases and J by 4 bases, with 11 bases between them. The CDR3 spans 13 residues. This CDR3 is CASGGPHNEKLFF. The DNA for the CDR3 is TGTGCCAGCGGGGGACCCCATAATGAAAAACTGTTTTTT. Filled out from reference TRBV9 and TRBJ1-4, the complete variable domain reads DSGVTQTPKHLITATGQRVTLRCSPRSGDLSVYWYQQSLDQGLQFLIQYYNGEERAKGNILERFSAQQFPDLHSELNLSSLELGDSALYFCASGGPHNEKLFFGSGTQLSVL.

The chain employs TRBV15 and TRBJ1-2; maybe TRBD1 (5 bases). This CDR3 is built from 16 residues. V lost 2 bases, J lost 4 bases, and 17 bases lay in between. Germline V gene lookup returns CDR1 LNHNV and CDR2 YYDKDF (reference sequence). The CDR3 bases are TGTGCCACCAGCAGAACCCCCGGGACCGCAATCTATGGCTACACCTTC. This encodes CATSRTPGTAIYGYTF.

This clonotype was detected only a few times. As DNA, the CDR3 is TGTGCCAGCAGTTACGACCCAGGGGATACTGAAGCTTTCTTT. This translates into CASSYDPGDTEAFF. The chain links TRBV6-2 or TRBV6-3 to TRBJ1-1, with D possibly TRBD1 on 6 matching bases. V lost 2 bases and J 5 bases, leaving 12 bases between the germline ends. The CDR3 loop spans 14 amino acids. Germline assignment: CDR1 MNHEY and CDR2 SVGEGT.

CDR3 nucleotide sequence: TGCAGTGCTAGAGATCGAGCGAAACCTTCCTACGAGCAGTACTTC. This encodes CSARDRAKPSYEQYF. The V and J genes are TRBV20-1 and TRBJ2-7; D not certain. V dropped 0 bases and J dropped 1 base, with 13 bases sitting between them. CDR1 is DFQATT and CDR2 is SNEGSKA in the germline V gene (reference sequence). This CDR3 region has 15 residues.

This chain connects TRBV12-3 or TRBV12-4 to TRBJ1-2, with D unresolved. V was cut by 2 bases and J by 7 bases, with 8 bases left in between. This CDR3 is 12 amino acids long. CDR3 protein: CASSLRPLGYTF. As DNA, the CDR3 is TGTGCCAGCAGTTTAAGGCCTCTTGGCTACACCTTC.